A selection of T cell receptor beta chains follows, all from one sample in a study of shared clonotypes between healthy human individuals. The method was immunoSEQ multiplex PCR; TCRdb's version includes in-frame clones alone and lacks a portion of them. This table holds 520,000 or so clones, 79% found once. Sequenced sample: PBMCs. These receptors originate from a woman in her 40s in good health. Some clones in this sample may be carry-over from other donors' samples. CDR3s include the opening cysteine and the closing phenylalanine or tryptophan. Each record gives: clone size, D gene, V gene, J gene, CDR3 DNA, CDR3 protein. The D gene is left open where the match is weak. Part of the rows lack a size; the others show once, few, many or a class for expanded clones.

NA	NA	TRBV19	TRBJ1-1	TGTGCCAGTAGCCCTAGTGGGAACACTGAAGCTTTCTTT	CASSPSGNTEAFF
few	NA	TRBV11-2	TRBJ2-2	TGTGCCAGCAGCCCCACCGCAGGGGCTTTTAAACCCGGGGAGCTGTTTTTT	CASSPTAGAFKPGELFF
once	NA	TRBV5-1	TRBJ2-1	TGCGCCAGCAGCCCGTCCTCCCCGCGGTACAATGAGCAGTTCTTC	CASSPSSPRYNEQFF
NA	TRBD2	TRBV30	TRBJ2-1	TGTGCCTGGAGTGTAACGTCTAGCGGGGTGGGTGAGCAGTTCTTC	CAWSVTSSGVGEQFF
NA	TRBD1	TRBV19	TRBJ1-5	TGTGCCAGTAGTGAGGGACAGGGAGGAAATCAGCCCCAGCATTTT	CASSEGQGGNQPQHF
NA	NA	TRBV13	TRBJ2-7	TGTGCCAGCAGCTTAGGACAGAACTACGAGCAGTACTTC	CASSLGQNYEQYF
NA	NA	TRBV29-1	TRBJ2-4	TGCAGCGTTGAACTTGGGGCCAAAAACATTCAGTACTTC	CSVELGAKNIQYF
NA	TRBD1	TRBV7-9	TRBJ2-3	TGTGCCAGCAGCTTAGGTTCGGGGACAGGGGAAGATACGCAGTATTTT	CASSLGSGTGEDTQYF
NA	NA	TRBV9	TRBJ1-3	TGTGCCAGCAGCGTAGTAGTTGGGGGGCACTCTGGAAACACCATATATTTT	CASSVVVGGHSGNTIYF
NA	NA	TRBV7-8	TRBJ2-1	TGTGCCAGCAGCTCCAAAACTGCGAAAACGACAGCCGCGCACAATGAGCAGTTCTTC	CASSSKTAKTTAAHNEQFF
NA	TRBD1	TRBV19	TRBJ2-1	TGTGCCAGTAGTATTGACAGGGACTCCTACAATGAGCAGTTCTTC	CASSIDRDSYNEQFF
NA	NA	TRBV11-2	TRBJ1-1	TGTGCCAGCAGCTTGCTTGGGGGGGCCGTTAGCACTGAAGCTTTCTTT	CASSLLGGAVSTEAFF
NA	TRBD1	TRBV2	TRBJ1-1	TGTGCCAGCAGCCTCCAAGGACAGGGGTTAGCTTTCTTT	CASSLQGQGLAFF
NA	NA	TRBV15	TRBJ2-2	TGTGCCACCAGCAGAGAAGCGGGTTCGTACACCGGGGAGCTGTTTTTT	CATSREAGSYTGELFF
NA	NA	TRBV25-1	TRBJ2-5	TGTGCCAGCAGGGGGTGGGAGACCCAGTACTTC	CASRGWETQYF
NA	TRBD1	TRBV28	TRBJ1-2	TGTGCCAGCAGTTTTTCCGGGACAGAGCCAACTAACTATGGCTACACCTTC	CASSFSGTEPTNYGYTF